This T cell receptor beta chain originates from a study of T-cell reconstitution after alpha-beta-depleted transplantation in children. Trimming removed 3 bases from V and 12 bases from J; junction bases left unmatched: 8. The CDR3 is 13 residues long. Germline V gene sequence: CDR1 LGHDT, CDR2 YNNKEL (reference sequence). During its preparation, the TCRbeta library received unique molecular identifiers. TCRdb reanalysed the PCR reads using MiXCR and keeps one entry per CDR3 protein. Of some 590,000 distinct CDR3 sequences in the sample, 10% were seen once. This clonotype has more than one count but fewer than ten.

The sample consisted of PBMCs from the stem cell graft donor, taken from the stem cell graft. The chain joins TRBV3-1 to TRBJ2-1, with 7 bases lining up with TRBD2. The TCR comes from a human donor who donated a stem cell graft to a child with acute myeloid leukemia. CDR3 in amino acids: CASSHLSGRVQFF. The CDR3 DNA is TGTGCCAGCAGCCACCTGAGTGGGAGGGTGCAGTTCTTC.